The TCR beta chain under discussion was sequenced for a study of blood T cells in healthy people across ages. This clonotype was seen a few times. Germline V gene data show CDR1 as SGHVS and CDR2 as FQNEAQ. The CDR3 sequence is 14 residues long. V dropped 8 bases and J dropped 0 bases, with 10 bases sitting between them. Alongside a J-beta primer mix, a sample-barcoded 5' primer served in a second PCR lasting roughly 6 to 12 cycles. TCRdb used MiXCR to reprocess the 5' RACE reads, holding one entry per CDR3 protein. The repertoire includes around 1,700,000 distinct CDR3 sequences, roughly 28% of them detected once, and over 7% sits in the top ten.

The chain couples TRBV7-8 to TRBJ1-4; D remains ambiguous. The sample was blood. The receptor was isolated from a woman under 40 in good health. Written as DNA, the CDR3 is TGTGCCAGCTGCTACAGTGCAACTAATGAAAAACTGTTTTTT. Amino acid sequence: CASCYSATNEKLFF.